This T cell receptor (beta chain) was identified during a study of metastatic and nonmetastatic thyroid tumors. Whole-study context: Comparison of repertoires was carried out across blood and tumor or nodule tissue from malignant and benign thyroid patients.

This clone has ten or more counts. Each patient went into thyroid surgery without having received any treatment. Germline-derived CDR1 and CDR2 are SGHVS and FQNEAQ. Unmatched junction bases numbered 9, after V lost 5 bases and J lost 3 bases. The CDR3 contains 16 residues. Using MiXCR, TCRdb re-called clones from the PCR reads. The data contain tens of thousands of clones, about an eighth of them singletons. V usage is TRBV7-8 and J usage is TRBJ2-3, with 9 bases identical to TRBD1. The TCR originated in a female donor with papillary thyroid cancer or a benign thyroid nodule (not recorded which). Some clones in this sample may be carry-over from other donors' samples. The source material was blood. The CDR3 DNA follows: TGTGCCAGCAGCCTACTATTGGACAGGGGAACAGATACGCAGTATTTT. Protein sequence: CASSLLLDRGTDTQYF.